The clone carrying this T cell receptor beta chain was picked up a small number of times. These data come from a study of shared clonotypes between healthy human individuals. Overall study context: CD4 naive and memory got three plates each, CD8 naive two, CD8 memory one.

Only in-frame clones appear in the TCRdb table, and some are missing; sequencing was by immunoSEQ multiplex PCR. The repertoire has about a million clones, around 77% of them found once; the top ten carry roughly 0.83%. Looked up from germline, CDR1 is SGHDT and CDR2 is YYEEEE. Trimming pared 4 bases from V and 2 bases from J, leaving 10 bases between. The CDR3 consists of 14 residues. Sequenced: memory CD4+ T cells from PBMCs. As for subset: CD45RA-negative fraction. The clonotype comes from a man younger than 35 in good health. Some clones in this sample may be carry-over from other donors' samples. The V call is TRBV5-6, the J call TRBJ1-5; the D gene is possibly TRBD1 (5 bases). This CDR3 is CASSRAGRNQPQHF. The CDR3 region has the DNA TGTGCCAGCAGCCGGGCGGGGCGCAATCAGCCCCAGCATTTT.